A selection of T cell receptor beta chains follows, all from one sample in a study of T cells in Graves' hyperthyroidism and ophthalmopathy. TCRdb reprocessed the multiplex PCR reads via MiXCR and lists one record per CDR3 protein. The table lists some 560,000 distinct CDR3 sequences, 15% to 17% of them singletons. Sequenced input: blood. These receptors were obtained from a woman in her 30s with Graves' hyperthyroidism. Each CDR3 is given with its conserved first and last residue. D genes are given only for firm matches. A clone size is listed for some rows: how often the clone was seen (once, few, many), or a class if it is expanded.

d_call j_call v_call clone_size cdr3_nt cdr3_aa
NA TRBJ2-7 TRBV6-6 many TGTGCCAGCAGTTACGCCCCCGAAAGGGAGCAGTACTTC CASSYAPEREQYF
NA TRBJ1-5 TRBV6-1 few TGTGCCAGCAGTCCTCCCGGGGCAAAAAATCAGCCCCAGCATTTT CASSPPGAKNQPQHF
NA TRBJ2-1 TRBV24-1 NA TGTGCCACCAGTGGGGGCCTGCGGAACAATGAGCAGTTCTTC CATSGGLRNNEQFF
NA TRBJ1-2 TRBV7-2 many TGTGCCAGCACCCAAGGGGAGGGAGGTGGCTACACCTTC CASTQGEGGGYTF
TRBD2 TRBJ2-7 TRBV6-5 few TGTGCCAGCAGTTACTCGGCGGGGGAAACCTACGAGCAGTACTTC CASSYSAGETYEQYF
NA TRBJ1-2 TRBV7-2 many TGTGCCAGCAGCTACCTATTCACGACAGAAAGGGTGTCTGGCTACACCTTC CASSYLFTTERVSGYTF
NA TRBJ2-1 TRBV5-1 many TGCGCCAGCAGCTTGCTAGAAGCCAATGAGCAGTTCTTC CASSLLEANEQFF
TRBD2 TRBJ2-2 TRBV15 NA TGTGCCACCAGCAGAGACCCTCTAGCGGGAGTCACCGGGGAGCTGTTTTTT CATSRDPLAGVTGELFF
TRBD1 TRBJ1-2 TRBV11-2 NA TGTGCCAGCAGCCGTCGGGACAGCCAAGGCTACACCTTC CASSRRDSQGYTF
TRBD1 TRBJ2-1 TRBV29-1 NA TGCAGCGTACCACAGGGGAAGAGATACAATGAGCAGTTCTTC CSVPQGKRYNEQFF
TRBD2 TRBJ2-1 TRBV5-1 few TGCGCCAGCAGCAAGGGACTAGCGGGACACCCTTCTGGGTACAATGAGCAGTTCTTC CASSKGLAGHPSGYNEQFF
NA TRBJ1-4 TRBV7-6 few TGTGCCAGCAGCCCAATCCGGTGGGGGGGTGAAAAACTGTTTTTT CASSPIRWGGEKLFF
NA TRBJ2-1 TRBV7-2 many TGTGCCAGCAGCTTAGCCCATAGCGACTACAATGAGCAGTTCTTC CASSLAHSDYNEQFF
TRBD2 TRBJ2-4 TRBV7-9 NA TGTGCCAGCACGCCTTTAGCGGGAGAAAACATTCAGTACTTC CASTPLAGENIQYF
NA TRBJ2-1 TRBV12-3/TRBV12-4 NA TGTGCCAGCAGTTTAGCCATCCGACAGGAAAGGGTCTTC CASSLAIRQERVF
NA TRBJ2-2 TRBV30 many TGTGCCTGGAGTTGGGCCGGGGAGCTGTTTTTT CAWSWAGELFF
NA TRBJ1-1 TRBV20-1 many TGCAGTGCCCCAACGGGGGGTAGGACTGAAGCTTTCTTT CSAPTGGRTEAFF
TRBD2 TRBJ2-1 TRBV19 few TGTGCCAGTACTCGGCTAGCGGAGAGCTCCTACAATGAGCAGTTCTTC CASTRLAESSYNEQFF
NA TRBJ1-4 TRBV24-1 NA TGTGCCACTAAAAGGGAGGCGGATGAAAAACTGTTTTTT CATKREADEKLFF
NA TRBJ2-1 TRBV20-1 NA TGCAGTCTTCCAAGGGGTTACAATGAGCAGTTCTTC CSLPRGYNEQFF
TRBD2 TRBJ2-7 TRBV20-1 NA TGCAGTGCTAGGCCCTGGGCTAGCGGGAGAAGCGAGCAGTACTTC CSARPWASGRSEQYF
NA TRBJ1-5 TRBV3-1 many TGTGCCAGCAGCCAAGACCGACATCAGCCCCAGCATTTT CASSQDRHQPQHF
NA TRBJ2-5 TRBV7-9 few TGTGCCAGCAGCGGAGAGTACGGGACTCGCAAAGAGACCCAGTACTTC CASSGEYGTRKETQYF
TRBD2 TRBJ2-1 TRBV18 many TGTGCCAGCTCACTGCGACTAGCGGAACTCAATGAGCAGTTCTTC CASSLRLAELNEQFF
NA TRBJ2-1 TRBV7-3 NA TGTGCCAGCAGCTTAGAGCGGATCTCCTACAATGAGCAGTTCTTC CASSLERISYNEQFF
NA TRBJ2-3 TRBV7-9 many TGTGCCAGCAGCCCTACGTATAGCACAGATACGCAGTATTTT CASSPTYSTDTQYF
TRBD1 TRBJ2-7 TRBV12-5 many TGTGCTAGTGGTTTGGAGAGACAGGGCCCCGATCGGTACTTC CASGLERQGPDRYF
TRBD1 TRBJ2-2 TRBV5-1 many TGCGCCAGCAGCTTGGACGGACAGGGGGCGATTCCGAACACCGGGGAGCTGTTTTTT CASSLDGQGAIPNTGELFF
TRBD2 TRBJ2-7 TRBV20-1 many TGCAGTGCTAGAGACAGGGTTACTAGCGAGAACTACGAGCAGTACTTC CSARDRVTSENYEQYF
TRBD1 TRBJ1-5 TRBV19 NA TGTGCCAGTAGTTCCAAGACAGGGGGCATCGTTCAGCCCCAGCATTTT CASSSKTGGIVQPQHF
NA TRBJ2-1 TRBV5-6 NA TGTGCCAGCAGACCCATTATGGCGGTTTACAATGAGCAGTTCTTC CASRPIMAVYNEQFF
NA TRBJ1-1 TRBV27 many TGTGCCAGCAGTTTTTACGGGGGGGGGACTGAAGCTTTCTTT CASSFYGGGTEAFF
TRBD1 TRBJ1-5 TRBV19 NA TGTGCCAGTAACGACAGGGGGTATCAGCCCCAGCATTTT CASNDRGYQPQHF
NA TRBJ2-5 TRBV19 few TGTGCCAGTAGTATAGAGGCAGGATTCCGAGAGACCCAGTACTTC CASSIEAGFRETQYF
NA TRBJ1-1 TRBV11-2 many TGTGCCAGCAGCTCCCAGGTGGGCAACACTGAAGCTTTCTTT CASSSQVGNTEAFF
NA TRBJ1-1 TRBV5-4 NA TGTGCCAGCAGCTTTCGTAACCAGCTGGAAGCTTTCTTT CASSFRNQLEAFF
NA TRBJ2-7 TRBV20-1 NA TGCAGTAGCCGTCAGGTCGAGCAGTACTTC CSSRQVEQYF
NA TRBJ2-5 TRBV28 many TGTGCCAGCAGTTTAGCTCCCGATGGAGTCCAAGAGACCCAGTACTTC CASSLAPDGVQETQYF
TRBD1 TRBJ2-1 TRBV2 many TGTGCCAGCATTAGCTCAGGGGGCGACTACAATGAGCAGTTCTTC CASISSGGDYNEQFF
NA TRBJ2-1 TRBV7-9 NA TGTGCCAGCAGCTTAGTACCGTCTAGCGCCCGGGAGCAGTTCTTC CASSLVPSSAREQFF
NA TRBJ1-5 TRBV30 few TGTGCCTGGACCCGGGGACACGGCTGGAGCAATCAGCCCCAGCATTTT CAWTRGHGWSNQPQHF
NA TRBJ1-6 TRBV6-4 NA TGCGCCACTTCTAGCTCCTATAATTCACCCCTCCACTTT CATSSSYNSPLHF
NA TRBJ1-1 TRBV29-1 many TGCAGCGTTGTCTTGGGGGGGCGATCGGCTGAAGCTTTCTTT CSVVLGGRSAEAFF
TRBD2 TRBJ2-7 TRBV20-1 NA TGCAGTGCTAGAGATAAACAGGGGACTAGCGGGACCCTAAGCTCCTACGAGCAGTACTTC CSARDKQGTSGTLSSYEQYF
NA TRBJ2-3 TRBV2 many TGTGCCAGCAGTGAGGAGCAGATCACAGATACGCAGTATTTT CASSEEQITDTQYF
NA TRBJ1-5 TRBV5-1 many TGCGCCAGCAGCTTGACAGAGGGACAGCCCCAGCATTTT CASSLTEGQPQHF
TRBD2 TRBJ2-1 TRBV3-1 many TGTGCCAGCAGCCAAGGGAGCGGGAGCATCGAGCAGTTCTTC CASSQGSGSIEQFF
NA TRBJ2-1 TRBV13 NA TGTGCCAGCAGCTTCAAACCGGGCGTAAGGGGAACTAGGGATGAGCAGTTCTTC CASSFKPGVRGTRDEQFF
NA TRBJ2-3 TRBV10-3 NA TGTGCCATCAGTGAGTCGCGGGCAGATACGCAGTATTTT CAISESRADTQYF
TRBD2 TRBJ2-1 TRBV7-2 many TGTGCCAGCAGCTTAGTCCTAGCGGGTGAATCCTACAATGAGCAGTTCTTC CASSLVLAGESYNEQFF
TRBD2 TRBJ2-3 TRBV19 NA TGTGCCAGTAGTTCGGCAGCGGGAGCGTTCACAGATACGCAGTATTTT CASSSAAGAFTDTQYF
NA TRBJ2-3 TRBV24-1 few TGTGCCACCACTGCAGGGGACATAGATACGCAGTATTTT CATTAGDIDTQYF
TRBD1 TRBJ2-1 TRBV25-1 NA TGTGCCAGCATTACTGGGACAGGGGGGTACAATGAGCAGTTCTTC CASITGTGGYNEQFF
NA TRBJ2-7 TRBV3-1 many TGTGCCAGCAGCCTAAACGGGGAACCTTCCTACGAGCAGTACTTC CASSLNGEPSYEQYF
TRBD2 TRBJ2-1 TRBV7-8 NA TGTGCCAGCAGCCCCCTAGCGGCCATAGACAATGAGCAGTTCTTC CASSPLAAIDNEQFF
NA TRBJ2-5 TRBV10-3 few TGTGCCACCTCAGGGGCTGAGACCCAGTACTTC CATSGAETQYF
TRBD1 TRBJ2-2 TRBV5-1 once TGCGCCAGCAGCGGGACAGGGGTCCGTGGCGGGGAGCTGTTTTTT CASSGTGVRGGELFF
NA TRBJ2-1 TRBV18 few TGTGCCAGCTCACCCCCGACGAGGGATGAGCAGTTCTTC CASSPPTRDEQFF